This T cell receptor beta chain originates from a study of post-analysis software for immune sequencing data. The CDR3 is made up of 14 amino acids. The junction had 9 bases not matched to a gene; V was cut back by 6 bases and J by 4 bases. From germline, CDR1 is MNHNS and CDR2 SASEGT. Unique-molecular-identifier-tagged TCR beta cDNA libraries were used. MiXCR was run by TCRdb on the PCR reads, yielding one entry per CDR3 protein. The sample contains 350,000 to 450,000 distinct CDR3 sequences, less than 40% of which appear only once. In the case of this clonotype: The antigen is not known.

Study-wide results and caveats: Controls showed lower frequencies than patients for roughly five TRBV segments, and TRBV5-6, TRBV5-1 and TRBV20-1 were among these.

Sequenced input: blood. The chain couples TRBV6-1 to TRBJ2-7; TRBD2 agrees at 7 bases. The sequence derives from a girl between 2 and 10 years old with multiple sclerosis. CDR3 sequence: CASRDTGGSYEQYF. The CDR3 DNA sequence: TGTGCCAGCAGGGATACCGGGGGGAGTTACGAGCAGTACTTC.